The T cell receptor (beta chain) described here comes from a study of cytomegalovirus exposure and HLA in healthy donors (TCRdb year 2017). Context from the whole study: According to an earlier analysis of 587 of the donors, 150 million to 200 million T cells yielded 117 million unique TCR beta sequences and about 300 Gb of sequence data. The study combined high-throughput TCR immunosequencing, statistical association of individual TCRs with disease status, and machine learning to predict cytomegalovirus infection status. Donor age, sex, ethnicity and CMV serostatus were collected together with the repertoire data. Roughly 300 gigabases of sequencing data and approximately 85 million unique TCR sequences were included in an early release covering 550 to 800 HLA-typed donors. Both class I and class II loci were covered by HLA typing, at four-digit resolution. Among the approximately 430 genotyped donors, more than 70% belonged to the genetic ancestry cluster associated with self-reported Caucasian donors. Roughly 5 DR-DQ haplotypes were handled as single units for association and clustering because linkage in the cohort was strong. Typing coverage differed by locus: A, B, C, DRB1 and DQB1 were typed in roughly 620-630 donors, DQA1 in 500 to 550, DPA1 in around 610, and DPB1 in approximately 450. To decide whether each TCR beta V gene segment behaved as functional or pseudogenic, an earlier analysis of some 600 of the donors relied on high-throughput TCR beta sequencing. The T cell repertoires of some 700 subjects were profiled by immunosequencing and related to cytomegalovirus serostatus. A later genetic analysis used genome-wide SNP genotypes for about three fifths of the 666 donors, treating that subset as a discovery cohort. The aim of the study was to test whether cataloging public T cell receptors could identify signatures of past pathogen exposure. Across roughly 420 genotyped donors of the cohort, an average of 235,054 unique TCR beta nucleotide sequences per donor were sequenced, and roughly a sixth of those sequences were non-productive. In addition to the first cohort of 666 subjects, a separate validation cohort of 120 different subjects was used. A later analysis re-analyzed previously published TCR beta repertoires from hundreds of donors and added high-resolution HLA genotyping to study TCR occurrence patterns. All discovery cohort repertoires had been generated using a single sequencing platform. Rather than drawing on any new phenotypic data, the later analysis identified candidate immune exposures from TCR beta sequences and the way those sequences occurred across donors. General conclusions and limits of the study: The study gave a list of under 200 TCR beta chains associated with cytomegalovirus. Immune exposure information for the cohort was limited to CMV serostatus. When HLA alleles, especially DR and DQ, strongly co-occurred, attributing TCR associations to individual alleles was difficult. The authors suggested that the approach could potentially be generalized to other disease states and immunological phenotypes. According to a later analysis, parvovirus B19, influenza, CMV and Epstein-Barr virus appeared linked to several top co-occurrence clusters. In an earlier analysis of 587 of the donors, most TCR beta V segments appeared in productive rearrangements about 87% or about 30% of the time, broadly matching IMGT annotations. In a later genetic analysis, fewer N-insertions in productive TCRs were reported among donors in an Asian-associated ancestry cluster than the roughly 670-donor mean. In a later analysis, the rate of TCR association differed among HLA loci, with DRB1 alleles having the most associated TCRs and HLA-C alleles having the fewest. A later analysis associated about 17,000 TCR beta sequences with specific HLA alleles at a false discovery rate of 0.05. The cohort was sequenced for TCR beta chains only, and without alpha or paired-chain data the features that could be detected were limited. Some IMGT-functional V segments, including TRBV6-2 and TRBV6-3, could not be told apart with the 87-base-pair reads, so those segments were excluded. A few of the identified cytomegalovirus-associated TCR beta chains were confirmed in vitro to be specific for cytomegalovirus antigens. Correlated functional status among segregating V segments might reflect linkage disequilibrium, but an unknown experimental factor could not be ruled out. A further reported finding was that TCR beta sequences accurately predicted the HLA-A and HLA-B alleles for most subjects in the first cohort. The classifier was reported to diagnose cytomegalovirus status with high specificity and sensitivity in both the original cohort and the validation cohort. According to a later analysis, most CMV-associated TCR beta chains appeared to be HLA-restricted, and the HLA associations seemed to be driven largely by CMV exposure. Most TCR sequences were seen in very few donors, while some public TCRs were found in many individuals. The sequencing pipeline was judged likely to have produced a cluster of highly shared sequence variants as a technical artifact. A later genetic analysis associated a missense DCLRE1C variant with V-gene and J-gene trimming of TCR beta chains, and an independent cohort replicated the association. Because HLA typing was unavailable for some donors at each locus, only the typed subset was used in association tests. In a later analysis, HLA-associated TCR beta chains were found to be more clonally expanded and to have lower generation probabilities than equally common non-associated chains. The presence/absence analyses assumed that sequencing depth was roughly uniform across donors, and that assumption may not be true. About 17 rarely observed V segments, including chromosome 9 orphons, were excluded from the earlier analysis of 550 to 700 of the donors because counts were too low.

To note about this clone: The antigen it recognizes is unknown. Base quality data are lacking; no much larger clone is found one base away. The same CDR3 can be traced to other DNA sequences in this sample.

V gives up 2 bases and J gives up 5 bases, and the segment between their germline ends measures 6 bases. Counted from cysteine to phenylalanine, this CDR3 has 12 amino acids. The retained sequence is limited to the CDR3, 36 bases, with the frame set at the first base. CDR1 MDHEN and CDR2 SYDVKM were looked up in the germline V gene. Receptor amplification or capture employed the immunoSEQ multiplex PCR assay. For the multiplex PCR, a mixture combining 60 forward primers for TCR Vbeta segments and 13 reverse primers for TCR Jbeta segments was used. The CDR3 region of rearranged TCR beta genes was amplified from genomic DNA by a multiplex PCR assay. Amplified TCR beta libraries were sequenced as 87-base-pair reads on the Illumina HiSeq System. Per the authors' processing: Across the 600 to 700 repertoires, a later analysis counted roughly 84 million unique TCR beta chains, 9.5 million to 13 million of which were shared by at least two donors. Raw reads were error-corrected and collapsed into unique sequences by a nearest-neighbor algorithm in which closely related sequences were merged to remove PCR and sequencing errors. To assign V, D and J gene segments, CDR3 sequences were aligned to IMGT reference sequences. For a sequence to be retained, at least a six-nucleotide match to both a V gene segment and a J gene segment was required. A rearrangement was called productive if the CDR3 had no stop codons and remained in frame with V and J, and every other rearrangement was called non-productive. CDR3 was defined according to IMGT convention as the region running from the second conserved V-encoded cysteine to the conserved J-encoded phenylalanine. Sequences without an unambiguous match to a single V gene segment were excluded from the earlier analysis of about 600 of the donors. In an earlier analysis of around 590 of the donors, a V segment was called functional when productive rearrangements were above 56.7%, and segregating when the standard deviation between donors exceeded 5%. A statistical classification framework was built to diagnose cytomegalovirus status from the catalog of TCR beta chain sequences. In a later analysis, V and J genes were assigned by comparing TCR nucleotide sequences against IMGT/GENE-DB human TR gene sequences. Using the TCRdist pipeline, a later analysis assigned CDR3 sequences along with most-parsimonious VDJ recombination scenarios. In a later analysis, each TCR beta chain was defined by its CDR3 amino acid sequence together with its V-gene family, and reads without a unique V-gene family were excluded. As a way to deal with suspected cross-contamination and a sequencing artifact, a later analysis dropped 450 to 600 nucleotide sequences that were highly shared and had low generation probability. A later analysis calculated a clonal expansion index for each public chain from normalized within-repertoire ranks of inferred template counts. In a later analysis, generation probabilities were computed with a VDJ recombination model fitted to out-of-frame rearrangements, and the resulting probabilities were checked against IGoR. Hypergeometric tests were used in a later analysis to score TCR-TCR, TCR-HLA and TCR-CMV co-occurrence, with a repertoire-size bias correction applied to the TCR pairs. A later analysis estimated false discovery rates by permuting HLA or CMV assignments 20 times. In a later analysis, co-occurring TCRs were grouped with DBSCAN, and TCRdist sequence similarity was added when clustering was performed within HLA-allele-positive subsets. Co-occurrence clustering excluded repertoires with fewer than 30,000 or more than 120,000 public chains, plus five with anomalous nucleotide sharing. TCRdb obtained this table from immuneACCESS and retained in-frame rearrangements with V and J assigned. These tables miss some clones; where compared with another copy, unresolved V genes account for less than half of the shortfall, and the remainder is unexplained. That table is the source of V, J and clone size, and D and trimming were worked out from the DNA. The sample includes some 160,000 clones, with more than 65% observed a single time. The ten largest account for 1.3% of the sample.

The cohort consisted of 670 or so healthy bone marrow donors. Cohort members were all nominally healthy when sampled, although unrecorded immune exposures were likely present. The donor was CMV seropositive and belonged to the group of 250 to 350 seropositive cohort members. A peripheral blood sample was provided by each donor, and peripheral blood mononuclear cells were used for TCR beta sequencing. The Qiagen DNeasy Blood Extraction Kit was used to extract genomic DNA from the blood cell samples. The source material was PBMCs. This clonotype originated in a man aged 45-65 years in good health and CMV-seropositive. This sequence uses TRBV28 and TRBJ1-1; TRBD1 might be the D gene, on 5 matching bases. The sequence in DNA is TGTGCCAGCAGTTTACGGGGGACTGAAGCTTTCTTT. Its translation reads: CASSLRGTEAFF.